The T cell receptor (beta chain) described here comes from a study of Graves' ophthalmopathy and Graves' hyperthyroidism. Study in general: Peripheral blood samples were taken at initial diagnosis, before any treatment. Whole-study results and caveats: The authors also found most expanded thyroid clonotypes above 0.001 frequency in blood.

A word on this clonotype: Its antigen is undetermined.

With 5 bases removed from V and 3 bases from J, the gap between germline ends came to 13 bases. The CDR3 runs 14 residues. Per the germline V gene, CDR1 is SGHTA and CDR2 is FQGTGA. Other autoimmune diseases, uncontrolled infections, pregnancy and lactation each led to patient exclusion. The diagnosis was founded upon clinical symptoms, serum thyroxine, TRAb, thyroid ultrasound and orbital computed tomography. Amplification from RNA transcripts yielded the TCR beta CDR3 regions. The first-round RT-PCR employed HTBI primers together with the Qiagen OneStep RT-PCR kit. A multiplex PCR was then performed as the second round. MiXCR was run by TCRdb on the multiplex PCR reads, yielding one entry per CDR3 protein. The sample carries almost 750,000 distinct CDR3 sequences, around 40% recorded once.

Sequences were obtained from peripheral blood. The receptor was isolated from an adult man with Graves' ophthalmopathy. The V gene is TRBV7-3, the J gene TRBJ1-1; possible D gene TRBD1, 5 bases. The CDR3 sequence: CASSVFGGDTEAFF. The CDR3 nucleotides are TGTGCCAGCAGCGTTTTTGGAGGGGACACTGAAGCTTTCTTT.